Below are 13 T cell receptor beta chains sequenced from a single sample in a study of CD8 T cells in ankylosing spondylitis (dated by TCRdb to the late 2010s). To prepare the library, 5' RACE was applied. Sequencing was performed on an Illumina HiSeq 2500. TCRdb redid the processing of the public reads, applying fastp at Q25 and MiXCR, and retained in-frame beta chains. Records with the same CDR3 protein are collapsed into one entry carrying the most frequent genes and DNA. For this sample the table gives some 350,000 distinct CDR3 sequences, of which roughly 15% were detected only once. The ten largest clonotypes hold 0.85% to 1.4% of the sample. The specimen was blood, either unsorted or a sorted T cell fraction (not recorded which). These receptor sequences come from a male donor with ankylosing spondylitis or in good health (not recorded which).

This chain connects TRBV9 to TRBJ2-2; the match to TRBD1 covers 10 bases. The V gene's germline CDR1 is SGDLS and CDR2 YYNGEE. V shed 4 bases, J shed 7 bases, and the junction held 7 bases outside the gene matches. This CDR3 has 15 residues. This CDR3 is CASSSGQGLDGELFF. CDR3 in DNA: TGTGCCAGCAGCTCGGGACAGGGGTTGGACGGGGAGCTGTTTTTT.

This chain uses TRBV5-1 with TRBJ2-1, with 10 bases identical to TRBD2. Per the germline V gene, CDR1 is SGHRS and CDR2 is YFSETQ. The CDR3 loop spans 15 amino acids. Unmatched junction bases numbered 11, after V lost 4 bases and J lost 10 bases. The CDR3 is CASSHTSGTSQEQFF. The CDR3 DNA reads TGCGCCAGCAGCCATACTAGCGGGACGTCACAAGAGCAGTTCTTC.

This clonotype was counted a few times. The rearrangement joins TRBV5-1 to TRBJ1-2; tentative D call: TRBD1 (5 bases). V was clipped by 7 bases and J by 4 bases, with 11 bases between them. Germline CDR1 SGHRS, CDR2 YFSETQ. The CDR3 has 12 amino acids. The CDR3 bases are TGCGCCAGCGGGGGAGCGGGCTATGGCTACACCTTC. Protein sequence: CASGGAGYGYTF.

CDR3 bases: TGCAGTGCTAGTTATATGGGAGCAACTAATGAAAAACTGTTTTTT. Protein product: CSASYMGATNEKLFF. The chain uses TRBV20-1 and TRBJ1-4; D is unresolved. Between the trimmed V and J ends, which lost 3 bases and 0 bases, there was a span of 11 bases. The CDR3 contains 15 residues. The germline CDR1 and CDR2 sequences are DFQATT and SNEGSKA (reference sequence).

This sequence joins TRBV3-1 and TRBJ1-6, with D uncertain. The CDR3 consists of 15 residues. The V gene's germline CDR1 is LGHDT and CDR2 YNNKEL (reference sequence). V gave up 1 base and J gave up 5 bases, with 9 bases separating them. CDR3: CASSQAALNNSPLHF. CDR3 bases: TGTGCCAGCAGCCAAGCAGCCCTGAATAATTCACCCCTCCACTTT.

In this sample, this clonotype turned up a few times. This chain links TRBV28 with TRBJ1-2, with D unresolved. The ends were cut back, 3 bases at V and 8 bases at J, with 13 bases in the middle. Germline CDR1 reads MDHEN; CDR2 reads SYDVKM. The CDR3 covers 13 residues. The CDR3 loop reads CASSFTTVKGYTF. The CDR3 coding sequence is TGTGCCAGCAGTTTTACAACAGTAAAGGGCTACACCTTC.

This rearrangement joins TRBV5-5 to TRBJ1-4, with D maybe TRBD1 (6 bases). The ends were cut back, 4 bases at V and 8 bases at J, with 15 bases in the middle. The germline gives CDR1 SGHKS, CDR2 YYEKEE (reference sequence). The CDR3 is made up of 14 amino acids. CDR3 nucleotides: TGTGCCAGCAGCCTCGGCGGGGGGCGGGAAAAACTGTTTTTT. This codes for CASSLGGGREKLFF.

The chain is built from TRBV11-1 and TRBJ2-3; D is unresolved. The V and J ends lost 5 bases and 5 bases respectively, with 17 bases between them. The CDR3 runs to 15 residues. Germline-derived CDR1 and CDR2 are SGHAT and FQDESV (reference sequence). This chain's CDR3 is CASSPGSLTIDTQYF. CDR3 in DNA: TGTGCCAGCAGCCCCGGGTCCCTGACGATAGATACGCAGTATTTT.

The V call is TRBV6-4, the J call TRBJ2-1; 8 bases line up with TRBD1. Germline V CDR1 and CDR2: MRHNA, SNTAGT. The CDR3 is 13 amino acids. V shed 4 bases and J 9 bases; nucleotides not matched to a gene: 5. The CDR3 region has the DNA TGTGCCAGCAGTGGGCAGGGGGCCGGTGAGCAGTTCTTC. Translation: CASSGQGAGEQFF.

The chain is built from TRBV12-3 or TRBV12-4 and TRBJ1-2, with D unclear. V was clipped by 1 base and J by 5 bases, with 14 bases between them. The CDR3 runs to 15 residues. CDR3 in DNA: TGTGCCAGCAGTTTAGGGTCAGGTAGGAGTTATGGCTACACCTTC. Translating it yields CASSLGSGRSYGYTF.

This clonotype was seen once. Written as DNA, the CDR3 is TGTGCCTGGAGTGTAACCAGTAACGGTGGCTACACCTTC. It codes for CAWSVTSNGGYTF. This rearrangement joins TRBV30 to TRBJ1-2; D unclear. The germline gives CDR1 GTSNPN, CDR2 SVGIG (reference sequence). The CDR3 spans 13 residues. V was clipped by 0 bases and J by 7 bases, with 12 bases between them.

Many counts were recorded for this clonotype. This sequence joins TRBV6-5 and TRBJ1-1; 7 positions agree with TRBD1. Germline CDR1 and CDR2: MNHEY and SVGAGI. V dropped 4 bases and J dropped 1; count of bases not matched to a gene: 6. The CDR3 spans 15 residues. CDR3 residues: CASSFQDRPNTEAFF. CDR3 DNA sequence: TGTGCCAGCAGTTTCCAGGACAGGCCGAACACTGAAGCTTTCTTT.

V and J are TRBV20-1 and TRBJ2-7, with 11 bases that match TRBD1. Trimming at V came to 5 bases and at J to 3 bases, leaving 6 bases not matched to a gene. There are 14 residues in the CDR3. Germline values: CDR1 DFQATT, CDR2 SNEGSKA (reference sequence). The CDR3 is CSADPDRGHYEQYF. Written as DNA, the CDR3 is TGCAGTGCTGACCCGGACAGGGGGCACTACGAGCAGTACTTC.